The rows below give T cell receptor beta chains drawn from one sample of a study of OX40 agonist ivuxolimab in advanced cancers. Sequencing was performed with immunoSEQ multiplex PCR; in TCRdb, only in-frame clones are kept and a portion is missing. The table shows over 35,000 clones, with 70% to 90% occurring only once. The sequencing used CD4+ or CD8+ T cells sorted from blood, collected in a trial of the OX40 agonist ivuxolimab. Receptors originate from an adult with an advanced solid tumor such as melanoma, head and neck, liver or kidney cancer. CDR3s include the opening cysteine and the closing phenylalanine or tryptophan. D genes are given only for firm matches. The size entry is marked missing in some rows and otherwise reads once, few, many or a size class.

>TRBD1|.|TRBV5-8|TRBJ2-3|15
TGTGCCAGCAGTCAATTACAGGGGAGCACAGATACGCAGTATTTT
CASSQLQGSTDTQYF
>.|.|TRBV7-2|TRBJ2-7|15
TGTGCCAGCAGCTTAGGAGTAGGGAGAATCTACGAGCAGTACTTC
CASSLGVGRIYEQYF
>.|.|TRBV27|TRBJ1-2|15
TGTGCCAGCAGTTTATGGGGCAGGCGGGCGGCGGGCTACACCTTC
CASSLWGRRAAGYTF
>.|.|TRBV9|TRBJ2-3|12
TGTGCCAGCAGCGAGCTAGGAGATACGCAGTATTTT
CASSELGDTQYF
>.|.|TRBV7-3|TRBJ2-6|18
TGTGCCAGCAGCTTACACGAGGGGCAAAACTCTGGGGCCAACGTCCTGACTTTC
CASSLHEGQNSGANVLTF
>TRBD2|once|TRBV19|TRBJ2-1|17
TGTGCCAGTAGTATAGTCAGCGGGGGGGCTATAGGAAATGAGCAGTTCTTC
CASSIVSGGAIGNEQFF
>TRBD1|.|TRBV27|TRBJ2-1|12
TGTGCCAGCAGTTACAGGGGTGATGAGCAGTTCTTC
CASSYRGDEQFF
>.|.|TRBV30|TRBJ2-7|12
TGTGCCTGGAGTCCTAGCGATTACGAGCAGTACTTC
CAWSPSDYEQYF
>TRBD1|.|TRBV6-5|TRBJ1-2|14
TGTGCCAGCAGTTCCCTCGGAGGGGGCTACGGCTACACCTTC
CASSSLGGGYGYTF
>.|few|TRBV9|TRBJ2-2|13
TGTGCCAGCAGCGTCACAGGGTCCGGGGAGCTGTTTTTT
CASSVTGSGELFF
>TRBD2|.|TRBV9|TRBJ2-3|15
TGTGCCAGCAGCGTGGAAGCGGGACCCACGGGTACGCAGTATTTT
CASSVEAGPTGTQYF
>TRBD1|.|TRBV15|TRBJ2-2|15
TGTGCCACCAGCAGCGACAGGGGGGCCACCGGGGAGCTGTTTTTT
CATSSDRGATGELFF
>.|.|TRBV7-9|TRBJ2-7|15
TGTGCCAGCAGCGGCTGGACTCAAGATGGTGACGAGCAGTACTTC
CASSGWTQDGDEQYF
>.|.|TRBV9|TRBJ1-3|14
TGTGCCAGCAGCGAAAGGGGGGACGGAAACACCATATATTTT
CASSERGDGNTIYF
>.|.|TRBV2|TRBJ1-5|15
TGTGCCAGCAGTGAAACAGGGTCTCCCAATCAGCCCCAGCATTTT
CASSETGSPNQPQHF
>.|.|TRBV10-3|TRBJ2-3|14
TGTGCCATCAGTTTAGCGGTTAGCACAGATACGCAGTATTTT
CAISLAVSTDTQYF
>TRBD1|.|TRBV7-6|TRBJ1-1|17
TGTGCCAGCAGCTTAGTAGTTTCGCAGGGGGTCCACACTGAAGCTTTCTTT
CASSLVVSQGVHTEAFF
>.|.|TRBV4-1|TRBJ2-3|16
TGCGCCAGCAGCCAAGAGGACGCGGGGGCCGGAGATACGCAGTATTTT
CASSQEDAGAGDTQYF
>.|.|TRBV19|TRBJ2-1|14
TGTGCCAGTAACCCATCGGTGTTGGTTAATGAGCAGTTCTTC
CASNPSVLVNEQFF
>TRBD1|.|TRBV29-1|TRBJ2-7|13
TGCAGCGTTGTCGGGACAGCTTACTACGAGCAGTACTTC
CSVVGTAYYEQYF
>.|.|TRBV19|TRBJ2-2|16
TGTGCCAGTAGTATAGTTCCAGGAGGGAACACCGGGGAGCTGTTTTTT
CASSIVPGGNTGELFF
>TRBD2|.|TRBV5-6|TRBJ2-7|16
TGTGCCAGCAGCTCGCCGGGACTAGCGATAACCTACGAGCAGTACTTC
CASSSPGLAITYEQYF
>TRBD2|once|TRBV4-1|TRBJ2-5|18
TGCGCCAGCAGCCCCGGGCCGGTGAGGCGGGAGTTAATGGTGACCCAGTACTTC
CASSPGPVRRELMVTQYF
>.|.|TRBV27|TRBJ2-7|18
TGTGCCAGCAGTTTATCGATAATAGGTGGGACGGAGACCTACGAGCAGTACTTC
CASSLSIIGGTETYEQYF
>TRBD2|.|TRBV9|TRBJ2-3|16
TGTGCCAGCAGCACCGAGGCGGGGGGATTTTCGGATACGCAGTATTTT
CASSTEAGGFSDTQYF
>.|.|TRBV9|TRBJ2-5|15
TGTGCCAGCAGCGTAAGGATGGGGGTTGGAGAGACCCAGTACTTC
CASSVRMGVGETQYF
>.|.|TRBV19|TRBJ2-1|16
TGTGCCAGTAGTATATATCCGGCCAGCTCCTACAATGAGCAGTTCTTC
CASSIYPASSYNEQFF
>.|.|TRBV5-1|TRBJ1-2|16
TGCGCCAGCAGCTTGGACACGGGCCTTAGCCCCTATGGCTACACCTTC
CASSLDTGLSPYGYTF
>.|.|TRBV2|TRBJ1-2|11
TGTGCCAGCACTAAAGGGGGTGGCTACACCTTC
CASTKGGGYTF
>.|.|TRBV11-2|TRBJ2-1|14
TGTGCCAGCAGCTCTGTGGGGGAGTACAATGAGCAGTTCTTC
CASSSVGEYNEQFF
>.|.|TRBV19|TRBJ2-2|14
TGTGCCAGTAGTACGGGACGGAACACCGGGGAGCTGTTTTTT
CASSTGRNTGELFF
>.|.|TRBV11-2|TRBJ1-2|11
TGTGCCAGCAGCTTAGGGTGGGGCTACACCTTC
CASSLGWGYTF
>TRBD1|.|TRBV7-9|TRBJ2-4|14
TGTGCCAGCAGCTCCAATGACAGGGAAAACATTCAGTACTTC
CASSSNDRENIQYF
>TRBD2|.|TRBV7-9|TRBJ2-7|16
TGTGCCAGCAGCCCGGTATCTAGCGGGAGCTCCTACGAGCAGTACTTC
CASSPVSSGSSYEQYF
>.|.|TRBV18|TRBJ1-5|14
TGTGCCAGCTCACCGGACGAAGGGCTACAGCCCCAGCATTTT
CASSPDEGLQPQHF
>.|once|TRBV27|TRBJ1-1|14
TGTGCCAGCAGTTTAGGGCAGGGGAGAACTGAAGCTTTCTTT
CASSLGQGRTEAFF
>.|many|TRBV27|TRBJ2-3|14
TGTGCCAGCAGTTTAGCTCAAGGTACAGATACGCAGTATTTT
CASSLAQGTDTQYF
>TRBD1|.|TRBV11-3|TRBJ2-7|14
TGTGCCAGCAGCCCCAGGGACAGCCCCTACGAGCAGTACTTC
CASSPRDSPYEQYF
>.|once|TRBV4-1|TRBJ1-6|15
TGCGCCAGCAGCCAAGTAGGACCTATCAATTCACCCCTCCACTTT
CASSQVGPINSPLHF
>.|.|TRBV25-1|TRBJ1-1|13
TGTGCCAGCAGTGACAGGTATCCTCTGAAAGCTTTCTTT
CASSDRYPLKAFF
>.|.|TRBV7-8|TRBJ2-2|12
TGTGCCCACATAGGTGGTGCCGGGGAGCTGTTTTTT
CAHIGGAGELFF
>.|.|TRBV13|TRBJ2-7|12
TGTGCCAGCAGCTTTTCCGGGGGCGAGCAGTACTTC
CASSFSGGEQYF
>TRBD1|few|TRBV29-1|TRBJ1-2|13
TGCAGCGTCCGAGAGACAGGGGATTATGGCTACACCTTC
CSVRETGDYGYTF
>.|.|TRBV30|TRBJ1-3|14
TGTGCCGCCGACTGGGGGAACTCTGGAAACACCATATATTTT
CAADWGNSGNTIYF
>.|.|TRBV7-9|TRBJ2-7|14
TGTGCCAGCAGCTTCGACAGGCTCCCCTACGAGCAGTACTTC
CASSFDRLPYEQYF